A selection of T cell receptor beta chains follows, all from one sample in a study of T-cell memory formation after mild COVID-19. TCRdb analysed the 5' RACE reads with MiXCR anew, one entry per CDR3 protein. The sample lists almost 550,000 distinct CDR3 sequences; roughly 22% were seen once. Material for sequencing was PBMCs or a T cell subset sorted from them (not recorded which). Receptors were obtained from an adult woman who had mild COVID-19 (a few samples of this study predate the infection). Cell type and time point are not known. CDR3s include the opening cysteine and the closing phenylalanine or tryptophan. The D gene is left open where the match is weak. A row's size may be missing; if present it is once, few, many or a size class.

clone size,D gene,J gene,V gene,CDR3 DNA,CDR3 protein
few,.,TRBJ2-7,TRBV11-2,TGTGCCAGCAGCTTCACTCCTTCGGGGTTGCGCGAGCAGTACTTC,CASSFTPSGLREQYF
.,TRBD2,TRBJ2-3,TRBV12-3/TRBV12-4,TGTGCCAGCACCCCTAGGGGACTAGCGGGAGTCCGGGTCACAGATACGCAGTATTTT,CASTPRGLAGVRVTDTQYF
few,.,TRBJ2-1,TRBV11-2,TGTGCCAGCAGCTCTGGGTGGAGTGGTGAGCAGTTCTTC,CASSSGWSGEQFF
few,.,TRBJ2-5,TRBV24-1,TGTGCCACCAGTGATCCTCCAGGCCCGGACAGCCCGGCAGAGACCCAGTACTTC,CATSDPPGPDSPAETQYF
many,.,TRBJ2-1,TRBV7-3,TGTGCCAGCAGCTTATTCGCCACCGCTAACAGGGTCGTTGAGCAGTTCTTC,CASSLFATANRVVEQFF
few,.,TRBJ2-7,TRBV28,TGTGCCAGCATCCCCCGAGCAGGCTACGAGCAGTACTTC,CASIPRAGYEQYF
.,.,TRBJ2-4,TRBV11-3,TGTGCCAGCAGCTTAGAAGCAGGGTCAATAGCCAAAAACATTCAGTACTTC,CASSLEAGSIAKNIQYF
.,.,TRBJ1-6,TRBV4-1,TGCGCCAGCAGCCAAGGACAGTATAATTCACCCCTCCACTTT,CASSQGQYNSPLHF
.,.,TRBJ2-3,TRBV5-1,TGCGCCAGCAGCTTGTGGGGGACGGACTCCTTTAGCACAGATACGCAGTATTTT,CASSLWGTDSFSTDTQYF
.,TRBD1,TRBJ2-3,TRBV24-1,TGTGCCACCAGTGATCCTTTCGGGACAGCCCCCGGCACAGATACGCAGTATTTT,CATSDPFGTAPGTDTQYF
few,.,TRBJ2-3,TRBV4-1,TGCGCCATCAGCCAAGGGGTAACGTTGGGGGATACGCAGTATTTT,CAISQGVTLGDTQYF
few,TRBD1,TRBJ2-3,TRBV29-1,TGCAGTGCCTGCCCCCTAAGCGGGGGACAGGGGACAGATACGCAGTATTTT,CSACPLSGGQGTDTQYF
few,.,TRBJ1-5,TRBV10-3,TGTGCCACGGGAAGGAGGGGCAATCAGCCCCAGCATTTT,CATGRRGNQPQHF
.,TRBD2,TRBJ2-1,TRBV4-3,TGCGCCAGCAGCCAACAACGGGAGGGCATCTATGAGCAGTTCTTC,CASSQQREGIYEQFF
.,TRBD1,TRBJ2-7,TRBV27,TGTGCCAGCAGTTTATCGGAACGGACAGGGTCCTACGAGCAGTACTTC,CASSLSERTGSYEQYF
many,TRBD1,TRBJ2-3,TRBV5-1,TGCGCCAGCAGCGCCGGGACAGACCTCTTCACAGATACGCAGTATTTT,CASSAGTDLFTDTQYF
few,.,TRBJ2-1,TRBV13,TGTGCCAGCAGCTTAGGTTATCAAAGCGGTGAGCAGTTCTTC,CASSLGYQSGEQFF
.,.,TRBJ2-5,TRBV24-1,TGTGCCACCAGTGATCCCCGAGGTGAGACCCAGTACTTC,CATSDPRGETQYF
.,.,TRBJ2-5,TRBV25-1,TGTGCCAGCAGATATAGCGCAGGGAGTGAGGAGACCCAGTACTTC,CASRYSAGSEETQYF
few,.,TRBJ2-1,TRBV4-3,TGCGCCAGCAGCCTCACACGGGACTGGAGCTCCTACAATGAGCAGTTCTTC,CASSLTRDWSSYNEQFF
few,.,TRBJ1-2,TRBV6-1,TGTGCCAGCAGTGATGGTGGACAGTCGTATGGCTACACCTTC,CASSDGGQSYGYTF
many,.,TRBJ1-5,TRBV24-1,TGTGCCACCAGTGTAGGGAATAATCAGCCCCAGCATTTT,CATSVGNNQPQHF
.,TRBD1,TRBJ2-3,TRBV7-3,TGTGCCAGCAGCTCCAGACAGGGGTTAGGAGCAGATACGCAGTATTTT,CASSSRQGLGADTQYF
.,TRBD2,TRBJ2-5,TRBV15,TGTGCCACCAGCAGAGATTGGAGCGGGGAAGAGACCCAGTACTTC,CATSRDWSGEETQYF
.,.,TRBJ1-4,TRBV29-1,TGCAGCGTCCGATCAAGGGAGGCAACTAATGAAAAACTGTTTTTT,CSVRSREATNEKLFF
once,TRBD1,TRBJ2-7,TRBV9,TGTGCCAGCAGCCCAACCCCGGGACAGGGGGCATACGAGCAGTACTTC,CASSPTPGQGAYEQYF